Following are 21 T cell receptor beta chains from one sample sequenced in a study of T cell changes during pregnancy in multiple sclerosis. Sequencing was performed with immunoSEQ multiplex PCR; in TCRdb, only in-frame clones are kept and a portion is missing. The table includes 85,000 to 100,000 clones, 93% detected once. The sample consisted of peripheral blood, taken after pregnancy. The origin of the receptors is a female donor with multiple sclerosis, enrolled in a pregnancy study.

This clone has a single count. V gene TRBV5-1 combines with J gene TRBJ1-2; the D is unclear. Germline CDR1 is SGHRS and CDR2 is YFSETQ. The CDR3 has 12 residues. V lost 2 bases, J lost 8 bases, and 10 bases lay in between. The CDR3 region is CASSLVPGGYTF. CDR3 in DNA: TGCGCCAGCAGCTTAGTCCCGGGGGGCTACACCTTC.

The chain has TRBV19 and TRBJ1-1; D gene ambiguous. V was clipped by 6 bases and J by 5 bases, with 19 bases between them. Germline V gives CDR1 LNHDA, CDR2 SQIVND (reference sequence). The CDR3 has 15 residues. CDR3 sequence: CASSPSYPTGTEAFF. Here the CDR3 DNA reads TGTGCCAGTAGCCCATCTTACCCGACGGGAACTGAAGCTTTCTTT.

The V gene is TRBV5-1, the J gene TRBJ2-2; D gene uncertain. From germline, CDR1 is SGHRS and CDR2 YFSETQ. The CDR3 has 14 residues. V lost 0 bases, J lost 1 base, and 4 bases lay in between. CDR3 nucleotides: TGCGCCAGCAGCTTGGCCGTGAACACCGGGGAGCTGTTTTTT. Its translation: CASSLAVNTGELFF.

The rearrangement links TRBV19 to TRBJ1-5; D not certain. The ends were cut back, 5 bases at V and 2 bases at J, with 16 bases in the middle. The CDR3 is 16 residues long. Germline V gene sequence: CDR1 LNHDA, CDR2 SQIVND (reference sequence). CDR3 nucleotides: TGTGCCAGTAGTGCCCAAGAGGGCCTAGGCAATCAGCCCCAGCATTTT. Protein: CASSAQEGLGNQPQHF.

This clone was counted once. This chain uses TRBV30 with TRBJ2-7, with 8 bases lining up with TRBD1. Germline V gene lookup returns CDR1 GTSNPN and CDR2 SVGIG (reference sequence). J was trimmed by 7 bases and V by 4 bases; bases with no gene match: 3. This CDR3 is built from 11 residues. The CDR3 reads CAWTTGVEQYF. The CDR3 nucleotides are TGTGCCTGGACGACAGGGGTTGAGCAGTACTTC.

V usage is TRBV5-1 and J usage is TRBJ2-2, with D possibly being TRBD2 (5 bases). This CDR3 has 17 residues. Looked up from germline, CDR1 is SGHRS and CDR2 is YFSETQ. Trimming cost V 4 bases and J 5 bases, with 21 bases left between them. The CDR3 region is CASSPPVVGSGTGELFF. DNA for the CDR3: TGCGCCAGCAGCCCTCCGGTGGTGGGTTCGGGGACCGGGGAGCTGTTTTTT.

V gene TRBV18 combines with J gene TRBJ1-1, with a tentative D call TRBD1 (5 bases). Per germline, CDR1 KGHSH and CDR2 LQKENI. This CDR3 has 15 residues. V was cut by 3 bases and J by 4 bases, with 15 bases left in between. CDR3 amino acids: CASSPRGGTGTEAFF. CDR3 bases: TGTGCCAGCTCACCTCGGGGGGGGACGGGCACTGAAGCTTTCTTT. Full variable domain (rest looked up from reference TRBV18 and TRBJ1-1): NAGVMQNPRHLVRRRGQEARLRCSPMKGHSHVYWYRQLPEEGLKFMVYLQKENIIDESGMPKERFSAEFPKEGPSILRIQQVVRGDSAAYFCASSPRGGTGTEAFFGQGTRLTVV.

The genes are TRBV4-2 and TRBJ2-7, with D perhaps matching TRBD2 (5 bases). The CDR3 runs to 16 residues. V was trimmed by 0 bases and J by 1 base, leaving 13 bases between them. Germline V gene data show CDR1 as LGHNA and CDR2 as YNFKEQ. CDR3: CASSQDFASRSYEQYF. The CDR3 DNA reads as TGTGCCAGCAGCCAAGATTTTGCTAGCCGTTCCTACGAGCAGTACTTC.

The CDR3 protein is CASGFWGHEQFF. The CDR3 DNA follows: TGTGCTAGTGGTTTTTGGGGGCATGAGCAGTTCTTC. The chain combines TRBV12-5 with TRBJ2-1, with D maybe TRBD1 (6 bases). This CDR3 has 12 amino acids. Trimming pared 3 bases from V and 8 bases from J, leaving 8 bases between. Germline CDR1 and CDR2: LGHNT and FRNRAP. The full variable domain, completed using reference TRBV12-5 and TRBJ2-1, is DARVTQTPRHKVTEMGQEVTMRCQPILGHNTVFWYRQTMMQGLELLAYFRNRAPLDDSGMPKDRFSAEMPDATLATLKIQPSEPRDSAVYFCASGFWGHEQFFGPGTRLTVL.

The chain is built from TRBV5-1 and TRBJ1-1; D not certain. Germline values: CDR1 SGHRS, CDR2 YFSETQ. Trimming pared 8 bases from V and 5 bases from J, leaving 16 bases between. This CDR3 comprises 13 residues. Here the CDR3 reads CASTPSAGTEAFF. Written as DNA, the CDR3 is TGCGCCAGTACCCCTTCTGCGGGGACTGAAGCTTTCTTT.

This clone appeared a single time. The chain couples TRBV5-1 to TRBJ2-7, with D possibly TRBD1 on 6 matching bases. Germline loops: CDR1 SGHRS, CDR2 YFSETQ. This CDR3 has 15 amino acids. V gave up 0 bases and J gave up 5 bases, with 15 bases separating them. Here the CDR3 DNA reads TGCGCCAGCAGCTTGGGGCCGACAGGTCCCGACGAGCAGTACTTC. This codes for CASSLGPTGPDEQYF.

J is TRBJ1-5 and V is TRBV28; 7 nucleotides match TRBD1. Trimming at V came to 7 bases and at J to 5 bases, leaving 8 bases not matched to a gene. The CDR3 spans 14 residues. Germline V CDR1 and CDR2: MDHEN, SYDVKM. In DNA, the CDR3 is TGTGCCAGCACCCTCACAGGGGCTTATCAGCCCCAGCATTTT. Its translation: CASTLTGAYQPQHF.

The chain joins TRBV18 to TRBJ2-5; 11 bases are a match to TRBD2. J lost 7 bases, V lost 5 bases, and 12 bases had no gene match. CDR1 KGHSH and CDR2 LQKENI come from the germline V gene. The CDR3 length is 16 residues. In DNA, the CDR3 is TGTGCCAGCTCAACACAAGATAGCGGGAGGGCCGGGACCCAGTACTTC. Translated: CASSTQDSGRAGTQYF.

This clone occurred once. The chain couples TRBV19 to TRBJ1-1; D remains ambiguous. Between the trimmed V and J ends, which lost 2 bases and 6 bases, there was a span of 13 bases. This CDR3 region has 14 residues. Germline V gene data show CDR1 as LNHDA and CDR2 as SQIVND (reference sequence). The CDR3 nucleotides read TGTGCCAGTAGTATATCGGGGTTTGGCCCTGAAGCTTTCTTT. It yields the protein CASSISGFGPEAFF.

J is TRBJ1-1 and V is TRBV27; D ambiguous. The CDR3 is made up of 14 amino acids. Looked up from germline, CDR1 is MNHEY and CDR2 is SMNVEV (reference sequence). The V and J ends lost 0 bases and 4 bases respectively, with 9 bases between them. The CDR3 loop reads CASSLSGGSTEAFF. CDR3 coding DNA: TGTGCCAGCAGTTTATCCGGAGGCAGCACTGAAGCTTTCTTT.

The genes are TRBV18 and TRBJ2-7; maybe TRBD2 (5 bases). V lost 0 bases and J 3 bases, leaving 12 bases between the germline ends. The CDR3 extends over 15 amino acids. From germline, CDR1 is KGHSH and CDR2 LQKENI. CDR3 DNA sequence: TGTGCCAGCTCACCACCAGGCGGGTCCAACTACGAGCAGTACTTC. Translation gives CASSPPGGSNYEQYF.

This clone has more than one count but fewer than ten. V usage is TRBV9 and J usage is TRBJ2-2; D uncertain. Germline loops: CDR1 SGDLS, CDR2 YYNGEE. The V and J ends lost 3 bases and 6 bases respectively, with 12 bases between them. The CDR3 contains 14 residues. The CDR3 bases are TGTGCCAGCAGCGCTACCCTAGTGTCCGGGGAGCTGTTTTTT. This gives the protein CASSATLVSGELFF.

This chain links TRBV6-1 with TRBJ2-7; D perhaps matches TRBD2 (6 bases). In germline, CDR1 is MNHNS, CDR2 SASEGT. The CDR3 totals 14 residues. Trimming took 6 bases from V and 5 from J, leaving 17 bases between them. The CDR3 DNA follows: TGTGCCAGCAGCCTTAGCGGCCCCGTCCACGAGCAGTACTTC. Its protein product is CASSLSGPVHEQYF.

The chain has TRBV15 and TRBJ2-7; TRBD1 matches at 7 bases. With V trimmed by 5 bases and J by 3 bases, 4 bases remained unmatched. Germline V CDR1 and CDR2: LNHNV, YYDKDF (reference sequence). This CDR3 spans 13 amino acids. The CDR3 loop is CATSGGQFYEQYF. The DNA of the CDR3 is TGTGCCACCAGCGGGGGACAGTTCTACGAGCAGTACTTC.

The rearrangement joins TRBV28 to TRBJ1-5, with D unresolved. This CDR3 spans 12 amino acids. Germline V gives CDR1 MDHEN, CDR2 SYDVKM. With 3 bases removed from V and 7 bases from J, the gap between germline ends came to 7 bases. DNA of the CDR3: TGTGCCAGCAGTTTCTACCCCCAGCCCCAGCATTTT. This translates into CASSFYPQPQHF.

CDR3 bases: TGTGCCAGCAGCTCCGGACAAAGCTACAATGAGCAGTTCTTC. Translation gives CASSSGQSYNEQFF. The chain couples TRBV7-9 to TRBJ2-1, with TRBD1 as a possible D gene (5 bases). This CDR3 is built from 14 residues. Germline CDR1 is SEHNR and CDR2 is FQNEAQ (reference sequence). V lost 4 bases and J lost 3, with 10 bases in between. The variable domain in full, with the rest retrieved from reference TRBV7-9 and TRBJ2-1, is DTGVSQNPRHKITKRGQNVTFRCDPISEHNRLYWYRQTLGQGPEFLTYFQNEAQLEKSRLLSDRFSAERPKGSFSTLEIQRTEQGDSAMYLCASSSGQSYNEQFFGPGTRLTVL.